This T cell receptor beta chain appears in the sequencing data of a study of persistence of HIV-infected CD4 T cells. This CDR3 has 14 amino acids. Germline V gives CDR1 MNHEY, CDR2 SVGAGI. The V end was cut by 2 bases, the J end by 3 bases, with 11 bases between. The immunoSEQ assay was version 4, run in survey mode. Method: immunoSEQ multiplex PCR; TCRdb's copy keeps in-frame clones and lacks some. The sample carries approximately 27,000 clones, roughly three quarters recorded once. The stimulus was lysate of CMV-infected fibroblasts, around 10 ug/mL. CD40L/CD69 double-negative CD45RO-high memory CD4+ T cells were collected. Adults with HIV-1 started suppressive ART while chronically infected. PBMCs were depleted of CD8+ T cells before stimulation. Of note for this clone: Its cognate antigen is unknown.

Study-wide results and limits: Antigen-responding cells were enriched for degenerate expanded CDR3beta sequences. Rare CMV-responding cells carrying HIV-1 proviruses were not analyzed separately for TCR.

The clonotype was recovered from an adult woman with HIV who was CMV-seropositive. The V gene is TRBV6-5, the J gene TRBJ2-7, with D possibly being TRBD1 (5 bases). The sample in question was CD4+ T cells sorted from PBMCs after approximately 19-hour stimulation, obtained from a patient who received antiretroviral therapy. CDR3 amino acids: CASSYQGRNYEQYF. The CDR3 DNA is TGTGCCAGCAGTTACCAGGGCAGGAACTACGAGCAGTACTTC.